These 2 T cell receptor beta chains originate from one sample sequenced in a study of shared clonotypes between healthy human individuals. Sequencing used immunoSEQ multiplex PCR; TCRdb keeps in-frame clones, though not all of them. In the table there are 2 million to 2.5 million clones, approximately 94% of which are singletons. Sequencing was carried out using naive CD4+ T cells from PBMCs. Sample subset: CD45RA+ positively selected. All receptors come from a man aged 18-30 years in good health. Some clones in this sample may be carry-over from other donors' samples.

The chain carries TRBV27 and TRBJ1-4; the D gene is possibly TRBD1 (5 bases). CDR1 is MNHEY and CDR2 is SMNVEV in the germline V gene (reference sequence). The CDR3 covers 15 residues. Trimming shortened V by 4 bases and J by 5 bases, and 14 bases separated the two germline ends. The DNA for the CDR3 is TGTGCCAGCAGTTCCCCAGGGAGAAAAAATGAAAAACTGTTTTTT. This gives the protein CASSSPGRKNEKLFF.

The chain carries TRBV19 and TRBJ1-2, with D possibly being TRBD1 (6 bases). Germline CDR1 LNHDA, CDR2 SQIVND (reference sequence). The CDR3 sequence is 13 residues long. The germline V and J ends were trimmed by 5 bases and 10 bases, with 17 bases remaining between them. CDR3 sequence reads: CASSPLAGQIYTF. Written as DNA, the CDR3 is TGTGCCAGTAGTCCCCTGGCGGGACAAATCTACACCTTC. Supplemented by reference TRBV19 and TRBJ1-2, the full variable domain reads DGGITQSPKYLFRKEGQNVTLSCEQNLNHDAMYWYRQDPGQGLRLIYYSQIVNDFQKGDIAEGYSVSREKKESFPLTVTSAQKNPTAFYLCASSPLAGQIYTFGSGTRLTVV.